This TCR beta chain was recovered during a study of neurological immune-mediated disorders. Study-wide context: The approximately 35 patients with multiple sclerosis comprised about 31 relapsing-remitting cases and 3 secondary progressive cases.

This clonotype was recorded at least ten times. The antigen is undetermined. One junction end disagrees with the germline gene, perhaps due to a read error. For the unsorted libraries, 2 million PBMCs stored at -80 C served as input. MiXCR, run by TCRdb on the 5' RACE reads, gives a single entry per CDR3 protein. The table records about 59,000 distinct CDR3 sequences, approximately 3.5% of them present only once. This CDR3 comprises 17 residues. CDR1 and CDR2 from the germline V gene are DFQATT and SNEGSKA (reference sequence). Study outcomes and limitations: When grouped phylogenetically, the repertoires of 18 of the 34 multiple sclerosis patients fell together in one related-CDR3 cluster, which is a possible signature.

The rearrangement uses TRBV20-1 and TRBJ1-6, with 7 bases matching TRBD1. The sequence came from a woman aged 25 to 45 with multiple sclerosis. The sequenced material came from PBMCs. The CDR3 sequence is CSARDQTGPYENSPLNF. DNA of the CDR3: TGCAGTGCTAGAGATCAGACAGGGCCTTATGAAAATTCACCCCTCAACTTT.